The entry that follows covers one T cell receptor beta chain sequence. These data are taken from a study of technical replicates of blood from a handful of donors. Trimming removed 1 base from V and 0 bases from J, with 10 bases in between. Germline V gene data show CDR1 as GTSNPN and CDR2 as SVGIG (reference sequence). This CDR3 spans 15 amino acids. Assay used: immunoSEQ multiplex PCR; TCRdb lists only in-frame clones, some missing. The profile covers about 72,000 clones, with roughly 95% appearing a single time and about 0.22% taken by the ten largest. V and J are TRBV30 and TRBJ1-3; no definite D call. The TCR comes from a human donor in good health. Sequenced: T cells isolated from PBMCs. In DNA form, the CDR3 reads TGTGCCTGGAGTGGTAGCATGATCTCTGGAAACACCATATATTTT. Residues: CAWSGSMISGNTIYF.